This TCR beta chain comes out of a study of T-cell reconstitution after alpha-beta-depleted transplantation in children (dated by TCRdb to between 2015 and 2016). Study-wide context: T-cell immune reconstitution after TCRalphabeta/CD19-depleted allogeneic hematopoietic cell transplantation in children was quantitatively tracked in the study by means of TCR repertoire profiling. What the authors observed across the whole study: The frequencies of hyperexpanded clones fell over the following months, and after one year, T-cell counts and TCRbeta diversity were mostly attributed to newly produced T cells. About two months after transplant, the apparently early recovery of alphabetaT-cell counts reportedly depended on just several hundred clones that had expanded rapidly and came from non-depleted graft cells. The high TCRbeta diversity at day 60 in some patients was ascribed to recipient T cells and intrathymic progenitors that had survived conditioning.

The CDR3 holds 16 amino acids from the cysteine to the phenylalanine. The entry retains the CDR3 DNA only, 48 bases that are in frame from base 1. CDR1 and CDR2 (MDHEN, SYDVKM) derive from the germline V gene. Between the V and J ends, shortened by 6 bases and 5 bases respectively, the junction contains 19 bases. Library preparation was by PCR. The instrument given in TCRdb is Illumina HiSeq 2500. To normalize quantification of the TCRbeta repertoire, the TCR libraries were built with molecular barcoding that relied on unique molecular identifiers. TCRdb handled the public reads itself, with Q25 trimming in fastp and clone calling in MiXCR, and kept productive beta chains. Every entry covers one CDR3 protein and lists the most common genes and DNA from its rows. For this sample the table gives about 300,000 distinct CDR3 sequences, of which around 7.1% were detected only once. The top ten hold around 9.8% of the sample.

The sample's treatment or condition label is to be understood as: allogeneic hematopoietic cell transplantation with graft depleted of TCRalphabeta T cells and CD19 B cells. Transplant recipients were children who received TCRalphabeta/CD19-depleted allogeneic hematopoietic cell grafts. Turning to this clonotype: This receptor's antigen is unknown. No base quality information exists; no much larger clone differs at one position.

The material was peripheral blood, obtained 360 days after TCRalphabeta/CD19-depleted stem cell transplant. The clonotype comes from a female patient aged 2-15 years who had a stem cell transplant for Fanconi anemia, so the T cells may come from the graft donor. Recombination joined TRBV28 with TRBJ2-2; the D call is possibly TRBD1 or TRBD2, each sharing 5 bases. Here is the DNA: TGTGCCAGCAGCGTCTTGAGGGGAGTAAGGACCGGGGAGCTGTTTTTT. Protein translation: CASSVLRGVRTGELFF.